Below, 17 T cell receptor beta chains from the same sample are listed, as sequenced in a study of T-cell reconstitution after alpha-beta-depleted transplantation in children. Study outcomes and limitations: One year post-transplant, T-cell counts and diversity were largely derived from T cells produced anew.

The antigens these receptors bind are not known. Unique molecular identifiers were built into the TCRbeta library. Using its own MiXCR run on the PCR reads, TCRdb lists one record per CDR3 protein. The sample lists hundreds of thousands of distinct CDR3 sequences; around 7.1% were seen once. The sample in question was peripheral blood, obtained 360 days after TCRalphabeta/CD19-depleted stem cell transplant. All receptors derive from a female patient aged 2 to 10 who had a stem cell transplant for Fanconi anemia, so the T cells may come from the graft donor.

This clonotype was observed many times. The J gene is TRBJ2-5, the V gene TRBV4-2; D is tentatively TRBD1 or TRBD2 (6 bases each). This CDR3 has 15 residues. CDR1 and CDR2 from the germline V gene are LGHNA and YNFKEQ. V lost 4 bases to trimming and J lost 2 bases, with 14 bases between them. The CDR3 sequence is CASSRHRGLQETQYF. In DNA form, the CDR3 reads TGTGCCAGCAGCCGTCACCGGGGGCTACAAGAGACCCAGTACTTC.

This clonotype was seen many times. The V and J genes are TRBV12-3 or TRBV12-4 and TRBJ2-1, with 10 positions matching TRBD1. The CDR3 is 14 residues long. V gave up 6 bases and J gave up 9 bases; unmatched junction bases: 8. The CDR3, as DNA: TGTGCCAGCAGCCCAGGGACAGGGGAGTTTGAGCAGTTCTTC. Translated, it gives CASSPGTGEFEQFF.

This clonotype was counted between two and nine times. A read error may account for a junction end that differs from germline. CDR3 loop: CASSYKRGLSVANVLTF. The CDR3 coding sequence is TGTGCCAGCAGTTACAAGCGGGGGCTCTCTGTGGCCAACGTCCTGACTTTC. The chain combines TRBV6-2 or TRBV6-3 with TRBJ2-6, with TRBD2 identical over 8 bases. The germline V gene encodes CDR1 MNHEY and CDR2 SVGEGT. The CDR3 consists of 17 residues.

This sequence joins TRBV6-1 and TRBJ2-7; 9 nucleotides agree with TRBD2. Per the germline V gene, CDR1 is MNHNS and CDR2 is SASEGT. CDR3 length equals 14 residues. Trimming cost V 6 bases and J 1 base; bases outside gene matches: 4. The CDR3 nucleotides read TGTGCCAGCAGCAGCGGGAGGAGGTCCTACGAGCAGTACTTC. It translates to CASSSGRRSYEQYF.

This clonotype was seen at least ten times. CDR3 sequence (DNA): TGTGCCAGCAGACTTCGCTTGAGGAGCTACAATGAGCAGTTCTTC. Translation: CASRLRLRSYNEQFF. The chain couples TRBV28 to TRBJ2-1; D call uncertain. The V gene's germline CDR1 is MDHEN and CDR2 SYDVKM. The CDR3 contains 15 residues. V was cut by 6 bases and J by 3 bases, with 15 bases left in between.

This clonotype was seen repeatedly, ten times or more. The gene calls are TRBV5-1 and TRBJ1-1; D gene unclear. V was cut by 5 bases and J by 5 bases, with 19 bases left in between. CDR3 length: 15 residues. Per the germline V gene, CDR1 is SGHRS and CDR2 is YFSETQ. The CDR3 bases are TGCGCCAGCAGGCTCGTCTTCGGGGATAAGACTGAAGCTTTCTTT. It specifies CASRLVFGDKTEAFF.

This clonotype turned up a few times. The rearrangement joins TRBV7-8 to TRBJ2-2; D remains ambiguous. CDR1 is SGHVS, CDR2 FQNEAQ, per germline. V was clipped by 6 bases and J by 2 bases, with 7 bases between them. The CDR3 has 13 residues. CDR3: CASSPGNTGELFF. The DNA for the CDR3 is TGTGCCAGCAGTCCCGGAAACACCGGGGAGCTGTTTTTT.

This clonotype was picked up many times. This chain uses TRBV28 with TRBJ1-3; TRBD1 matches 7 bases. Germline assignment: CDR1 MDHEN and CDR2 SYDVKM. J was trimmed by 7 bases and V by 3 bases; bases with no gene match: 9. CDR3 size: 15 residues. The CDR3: CASSFLRAGGNTIYF. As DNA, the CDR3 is TGTGCCAGCAGTTTCTTGCGGGCAGGGGGGAACACCATATATTTT.

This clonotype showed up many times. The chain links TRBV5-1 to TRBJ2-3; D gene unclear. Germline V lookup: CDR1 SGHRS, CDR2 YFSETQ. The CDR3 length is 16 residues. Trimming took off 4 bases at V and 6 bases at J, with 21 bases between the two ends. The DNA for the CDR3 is TGCGCCAGCAGCCTCCCTCTAGGGCCCCCAGAGGATACGCAGTATTTT. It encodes CASSLPLGPPEDTQYF.

CDR3: CASSSDRGSAWSPLHF. The DNA for the CDR3 is TGTGCCAGCAGTTCGGACAGGGGGTCCGCTTGGTCACCCCTCCACTTT. The rearrangement joins TRBV6-5 to TRBJ1-6; 10 nucleotides align to TRBD1. The trim removed 4 bases at V and 10 bases at J, leaving 10 bases unmatched. The germline gives CDR1 MNHEY, CDR2 SVGAGI. This CDR3 has 16 residues.

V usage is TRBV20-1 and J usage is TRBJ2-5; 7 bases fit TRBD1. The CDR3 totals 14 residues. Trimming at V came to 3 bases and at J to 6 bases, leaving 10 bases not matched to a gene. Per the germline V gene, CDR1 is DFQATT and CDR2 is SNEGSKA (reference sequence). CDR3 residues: CSASTRGLLKTQYF. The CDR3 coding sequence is TGCAGTGCTAGTACCAGGGGGTTATTAAAGACCCAGTACTTC.

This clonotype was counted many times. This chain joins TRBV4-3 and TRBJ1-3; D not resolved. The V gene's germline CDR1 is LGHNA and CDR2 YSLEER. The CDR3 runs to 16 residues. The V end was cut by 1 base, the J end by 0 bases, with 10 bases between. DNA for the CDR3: TGCGCCAGCAGCCAAGGATGGGTTAACTCTGGAAACACCATATATTTT. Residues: CASSQGWVNSGNTIYF.

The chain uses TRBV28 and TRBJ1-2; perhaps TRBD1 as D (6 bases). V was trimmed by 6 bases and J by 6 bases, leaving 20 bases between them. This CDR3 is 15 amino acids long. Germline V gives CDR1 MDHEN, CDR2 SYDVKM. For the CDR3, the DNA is TGTGCCAGCAGGGGGGCGGGACACCCAAGCGATGGCTACACCTTC. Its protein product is CASRGAGHPSDGYTF.

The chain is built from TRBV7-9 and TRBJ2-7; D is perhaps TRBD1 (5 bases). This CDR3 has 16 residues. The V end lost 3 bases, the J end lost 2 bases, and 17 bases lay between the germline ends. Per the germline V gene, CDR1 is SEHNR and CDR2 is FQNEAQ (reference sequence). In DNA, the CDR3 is TGTGCCAGCAGCTTTGCTTCAGGGTCGCGGCCCTACGAGCAGTACTTC. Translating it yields CASSFASGSRPYEQYF.

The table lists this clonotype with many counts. The CDR3 bases are TGTGCCATCAATGCGATAGGGGGGTTCGGCACCGGGGAGCTGTTTTTT. Encoded protein: CAINAIGGFGTGELFF. The chain combines TRBV10-3 with TRBJ2-2; D possibly uses TRBD1 or TRBD2 (6 bases each). CDR1 is ENHRY, CDR2 SYGVKD, per germline. With 7 bases removed from V and 4 bases from J, the gap between germline ends came to 19 bases. This CDR3 is built from 16 residues.

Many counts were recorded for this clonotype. CDR3 sequence: CASSLGSGGHASDEQYF. In nucleotides, the CDR3 is TGTGCCAGCAGCTTAGGTAGCGGGGGACATGCATCGGACGAGCAGTACTTC. V and J are TRBV7-6 and TRBJ2-7, with 9 bases matching TRBD2. The CDR3 spans 17 residues. Trimming at V came to 1 base and at J to 5 bases, leaving 12 bases not matched to a gene. Germline V CDR1 and CDR2: SGHVS, FNYEAQ.

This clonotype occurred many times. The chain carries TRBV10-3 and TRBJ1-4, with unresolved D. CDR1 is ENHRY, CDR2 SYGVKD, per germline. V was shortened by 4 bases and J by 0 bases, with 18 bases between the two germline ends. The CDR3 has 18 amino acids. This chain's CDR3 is CAISGADGVLATNEKLFF. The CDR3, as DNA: TGTGCCATCAGTGGGGCCGATGGGGTTCTGGCAACTAATGAAAAACTGTTTTTT.